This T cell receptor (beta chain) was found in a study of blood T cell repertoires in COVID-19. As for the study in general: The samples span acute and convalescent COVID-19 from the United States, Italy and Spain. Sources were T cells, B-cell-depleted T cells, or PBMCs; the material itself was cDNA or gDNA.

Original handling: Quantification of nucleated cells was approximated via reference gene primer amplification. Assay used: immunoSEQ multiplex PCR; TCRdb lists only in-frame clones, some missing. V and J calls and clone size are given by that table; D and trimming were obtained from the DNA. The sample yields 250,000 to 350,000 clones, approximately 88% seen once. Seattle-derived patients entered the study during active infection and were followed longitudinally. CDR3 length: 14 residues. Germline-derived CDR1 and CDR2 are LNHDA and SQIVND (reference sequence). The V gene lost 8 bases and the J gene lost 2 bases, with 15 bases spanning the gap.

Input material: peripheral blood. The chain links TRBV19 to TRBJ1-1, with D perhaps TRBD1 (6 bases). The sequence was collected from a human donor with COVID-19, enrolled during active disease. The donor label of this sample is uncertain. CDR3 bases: TGTGCCAGTTGGGATGGGGGGGGCAACACTGAAGCTTTCTTT. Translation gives CASWDGGGNTEAFF. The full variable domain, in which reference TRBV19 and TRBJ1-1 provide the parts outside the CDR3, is DGGITQSPKYLFRKEGQNVTLSCEQNLNHDAMYWYRQDPGQGLRLIYYSQIVNDFQKGDIAEGYSVSREKKESFPLTVTSAQKNPTAFYLCASWDGGGNTEAFFGQGTRLTVV.